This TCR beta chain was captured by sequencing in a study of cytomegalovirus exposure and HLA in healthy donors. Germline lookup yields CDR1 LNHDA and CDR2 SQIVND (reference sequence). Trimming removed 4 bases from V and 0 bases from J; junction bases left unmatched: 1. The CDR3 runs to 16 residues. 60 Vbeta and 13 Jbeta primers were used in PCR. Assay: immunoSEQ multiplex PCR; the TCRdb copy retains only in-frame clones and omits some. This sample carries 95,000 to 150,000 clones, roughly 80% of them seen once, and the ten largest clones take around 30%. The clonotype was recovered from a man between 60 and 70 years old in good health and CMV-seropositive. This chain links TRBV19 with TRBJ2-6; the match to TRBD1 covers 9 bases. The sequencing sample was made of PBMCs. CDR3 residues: CASSKDRGSGANVLTF. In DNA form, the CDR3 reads TGTGCCAGTAGTAAGGACAGGGGCTCTGGGGCCAACGTCCTGACTTTC.